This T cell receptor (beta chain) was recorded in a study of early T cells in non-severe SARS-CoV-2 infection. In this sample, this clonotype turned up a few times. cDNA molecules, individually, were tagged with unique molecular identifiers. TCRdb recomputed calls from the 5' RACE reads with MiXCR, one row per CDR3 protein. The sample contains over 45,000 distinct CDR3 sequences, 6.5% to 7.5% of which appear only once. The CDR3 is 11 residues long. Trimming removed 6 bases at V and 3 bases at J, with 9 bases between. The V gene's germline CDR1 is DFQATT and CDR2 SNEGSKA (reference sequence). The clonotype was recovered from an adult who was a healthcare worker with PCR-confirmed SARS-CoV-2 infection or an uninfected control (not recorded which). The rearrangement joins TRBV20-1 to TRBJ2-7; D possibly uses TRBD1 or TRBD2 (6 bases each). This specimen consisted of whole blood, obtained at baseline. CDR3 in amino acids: CSARGDYEQYF. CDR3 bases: TGCAGTGCAAGGGGGGACTACGAGCAGTACTTC.